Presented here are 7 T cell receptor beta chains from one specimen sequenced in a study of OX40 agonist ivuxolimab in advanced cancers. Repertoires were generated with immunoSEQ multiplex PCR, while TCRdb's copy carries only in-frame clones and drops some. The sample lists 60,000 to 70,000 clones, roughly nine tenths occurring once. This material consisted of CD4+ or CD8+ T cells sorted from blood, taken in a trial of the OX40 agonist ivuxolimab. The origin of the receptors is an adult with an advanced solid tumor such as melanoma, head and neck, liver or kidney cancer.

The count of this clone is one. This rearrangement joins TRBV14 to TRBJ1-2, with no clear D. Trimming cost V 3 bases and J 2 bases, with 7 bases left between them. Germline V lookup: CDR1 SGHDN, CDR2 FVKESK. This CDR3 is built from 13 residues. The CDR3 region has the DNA TGTGCCAGCAGCCAGGCAGGCAACTATGGCTACACCTTC. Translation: CASSQAGNYGYTF.

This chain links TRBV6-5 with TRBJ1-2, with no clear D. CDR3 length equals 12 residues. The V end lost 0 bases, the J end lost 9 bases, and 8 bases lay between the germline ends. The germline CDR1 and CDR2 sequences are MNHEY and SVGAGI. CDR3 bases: TGTGCCAGCAGTTACTCGAGGGCAAGCTACACCTTC. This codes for CASSYSRASYTF.

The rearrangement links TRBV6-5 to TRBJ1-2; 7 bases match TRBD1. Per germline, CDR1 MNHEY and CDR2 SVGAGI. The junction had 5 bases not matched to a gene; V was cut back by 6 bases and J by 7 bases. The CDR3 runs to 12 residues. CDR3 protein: CASRYAGGGYTF. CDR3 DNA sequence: TGTGCCAGCAGATACGCAGGGGGTGGCTACACCTTC.

The CDR3 region is CASSLGASGFFYYEQYF. The CDR3 DNA follows: TGTGCCAGCAGCTTAGGGGCTAGCGGTTTCTTTTACTACGAGCAGTACTTC. The chain combines TRBV7-6 with TRBJ2-7; 7 bases are shared with TRBD2. The CDR3 sequence is 17 residues long. Trimming took 1 base from V and 3 from J; bases not matched to a gene: 12. Germline V gene sequence: CDR1 SGHVS, CDR2 FNYEAQ.

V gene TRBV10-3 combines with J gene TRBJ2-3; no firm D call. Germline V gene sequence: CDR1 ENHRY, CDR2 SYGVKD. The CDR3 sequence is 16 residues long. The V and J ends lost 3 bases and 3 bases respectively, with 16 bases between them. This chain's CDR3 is CAISDAAVGRTDTQYF. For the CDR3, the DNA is TGTGCCATCAGTGATGCCGCGGTGGGTAGGACAGATACGCAGTATTTT.

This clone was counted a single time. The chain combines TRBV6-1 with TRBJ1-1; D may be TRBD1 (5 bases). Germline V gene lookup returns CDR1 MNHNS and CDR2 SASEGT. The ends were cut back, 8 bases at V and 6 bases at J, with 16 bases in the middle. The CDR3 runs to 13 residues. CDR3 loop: CASQGTGRAEAFF. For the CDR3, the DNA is TGTGCCAGCCAAGGAACAGGTAGGGCTGAAGCTTTCTTT.

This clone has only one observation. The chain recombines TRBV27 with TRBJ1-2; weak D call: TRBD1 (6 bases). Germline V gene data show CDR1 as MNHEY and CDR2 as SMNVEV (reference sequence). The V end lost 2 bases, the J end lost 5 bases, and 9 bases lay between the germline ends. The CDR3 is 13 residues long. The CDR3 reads CASSLRGGYGYTF. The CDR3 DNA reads TGTGCCAGCAGTTTAAGGGGGGGTTATGGCTACACCTTC.